Detailed here is one TCR beta chain. Germline-derived CDR1 and CDR2 are MDHEN and SYDVKM. Trimming took 5 bases from V and 6 from J, leaving 26 bases between them. The CDR3 is 17 residues long. The data stem from a study of T cell changes during pregnancy in multiple sclerosis. Here immunoSEQ multiplex PCR was the method, and the copy in TCRdb shows in-frame clones only, minus some. Among approximately 11,000 clones listed, around four fifths were seen once. The receptor comes from a female donor in good health, enrolled as a control in a pregnancy study. The sample was CD8+ T cells from peripheral blood mononuclear cells, taken after pregnancy. The genes are TRBV28 and TRBJ2-7, with TRBD2 as a possible D gene (7 bases). The CDR3 reads CASSPLWGGRGGFEQYF. The CDR3, as DNA: TGTGCCAGCAGTCCCCTATGGGGGGGCAGGGGAGGTTTCGAGCAGTACTTC.